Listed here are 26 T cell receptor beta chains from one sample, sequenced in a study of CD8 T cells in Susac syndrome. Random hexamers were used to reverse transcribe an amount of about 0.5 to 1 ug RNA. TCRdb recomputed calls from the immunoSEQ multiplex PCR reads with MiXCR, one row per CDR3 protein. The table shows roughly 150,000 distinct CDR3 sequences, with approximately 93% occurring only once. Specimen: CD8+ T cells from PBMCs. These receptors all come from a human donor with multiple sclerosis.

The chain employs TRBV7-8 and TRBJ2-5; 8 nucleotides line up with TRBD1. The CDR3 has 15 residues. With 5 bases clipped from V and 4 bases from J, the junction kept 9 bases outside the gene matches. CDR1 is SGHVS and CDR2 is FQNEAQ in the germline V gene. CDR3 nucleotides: TGTGCCAGCAGCCATGGACAGGGTCGGGGAGAGACCCAGTACTTC. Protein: CASSHGQGRGETQYF.

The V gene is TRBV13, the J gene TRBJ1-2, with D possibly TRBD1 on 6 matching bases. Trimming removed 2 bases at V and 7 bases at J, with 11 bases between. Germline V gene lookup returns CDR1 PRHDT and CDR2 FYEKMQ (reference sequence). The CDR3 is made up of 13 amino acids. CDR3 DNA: TGTGCCAGCAGCTTATCGACAGGTGGTGGCTACACCTTC. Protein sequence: CASSLSTGGGYTF.

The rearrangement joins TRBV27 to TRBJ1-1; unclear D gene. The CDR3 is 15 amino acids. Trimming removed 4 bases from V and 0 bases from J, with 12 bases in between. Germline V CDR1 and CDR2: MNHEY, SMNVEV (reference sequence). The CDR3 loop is CASSSLPSVNTEAFF. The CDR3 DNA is TGTGCCAGCAGTTCCCTACCATCCGTGAACACTGAAGCTTTCTTT.

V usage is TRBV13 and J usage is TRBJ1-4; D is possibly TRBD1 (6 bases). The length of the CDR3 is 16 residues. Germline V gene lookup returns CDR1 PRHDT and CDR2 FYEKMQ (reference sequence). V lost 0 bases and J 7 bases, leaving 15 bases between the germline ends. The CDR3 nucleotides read TGTGCCAGCAGCTTAGGACACAGGGCCGCTAGTGAAAAACTGTTTTTT. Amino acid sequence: CASSLGHRAASEKLFF.

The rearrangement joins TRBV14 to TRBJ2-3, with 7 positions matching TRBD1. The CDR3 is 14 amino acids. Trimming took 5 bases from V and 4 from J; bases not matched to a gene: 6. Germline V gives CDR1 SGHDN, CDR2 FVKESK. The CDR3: CASSLRQGPDTQYF. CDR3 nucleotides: TGTGCCAGCAGCTTGAGACAGGGTCCAGATACGCAGTATTTT.

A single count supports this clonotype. CDR3 in DNA: TGTGCCATCAGTACGGACAGGGGGACGCCCCTCTACGAGCAGTACTTC. Its protein product is CAISTDRGTPLYEQYF. This sequence joins TRBV10-3 and TRBJ2-7; the match to TRBD1 covers 10 bases. Germline lookup yields CDR1 ENHRY and CDR2 SYGVKD. The CDR3 length is 16 residues. V was pared by 5 bases and J by 3 bases, with 10 bases of the junction left unmatched.

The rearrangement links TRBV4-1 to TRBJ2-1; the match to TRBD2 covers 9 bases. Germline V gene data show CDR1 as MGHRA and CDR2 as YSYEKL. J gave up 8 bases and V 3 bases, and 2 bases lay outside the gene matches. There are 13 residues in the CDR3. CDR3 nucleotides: TGCGCCAGCAGCCAGCGACTAGCGGATGAGCAGTTCTTC. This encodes CASSQRLADEQFF.

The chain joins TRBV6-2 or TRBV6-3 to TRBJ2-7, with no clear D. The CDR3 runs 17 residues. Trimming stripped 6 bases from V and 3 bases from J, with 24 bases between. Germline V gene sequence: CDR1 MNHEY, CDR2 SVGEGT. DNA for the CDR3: TGTGCCAGCAGGGGCAGTTCCCCAGACGCGGCTAGCTACGAGCAGTACTTC. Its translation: CASRGSSPDAASYEQYF.

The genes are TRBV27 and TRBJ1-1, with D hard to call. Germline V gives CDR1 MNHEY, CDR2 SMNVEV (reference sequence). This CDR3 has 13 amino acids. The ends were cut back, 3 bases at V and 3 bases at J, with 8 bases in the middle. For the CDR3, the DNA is TGTGCCAGCAGTTTGGGAGGGCACACTGAAGCTTTCTTT. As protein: CASSLGGHTEAFF.

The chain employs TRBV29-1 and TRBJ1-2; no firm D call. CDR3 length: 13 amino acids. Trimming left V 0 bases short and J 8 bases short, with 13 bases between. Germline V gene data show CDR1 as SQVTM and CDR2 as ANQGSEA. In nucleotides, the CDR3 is TGCAGCGTTGAAGATCGCGGGGTCCGCGGCTACACCTTC. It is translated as CSVEDRGVRGYTF.

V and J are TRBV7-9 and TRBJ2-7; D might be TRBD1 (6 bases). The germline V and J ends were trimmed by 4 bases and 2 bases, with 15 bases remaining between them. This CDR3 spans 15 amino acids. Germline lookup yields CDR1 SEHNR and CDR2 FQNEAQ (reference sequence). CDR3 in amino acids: CASSSRDTAPYEQYF. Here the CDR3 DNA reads TGTGCCAGCAGCTCTAGGGACACAGCTCCCTACGAGCAGTACTTC.

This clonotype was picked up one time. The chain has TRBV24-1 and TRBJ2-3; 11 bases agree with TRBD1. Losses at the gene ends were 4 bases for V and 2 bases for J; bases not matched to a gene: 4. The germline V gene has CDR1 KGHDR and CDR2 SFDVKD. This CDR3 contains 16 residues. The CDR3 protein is CATSDRTGGITDTQYF. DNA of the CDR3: TGTGCCACCAGTGACCGGACAGGGGGCATCACAGATACGCAGTATTTT.

CDR3 sequence: CASSPFRESSDTQYF. CDR3 in DNA: TGTGCCAGCAGCCCGTTCCGGGAGTCCTCAGATACGCAGTATTTT. V gene TRBV3-1 combines with J gene TRBJ2-3; a possible D gene is TRBD2 (6 bases). In germline, CDR1 is LGHDT, CDR2 YNNKEL (reference sequence). The V gene lost 4 bases and the J gene lost 4 bases, with 15 bases spanning the gap. This CDR3 comprises 15 residues.

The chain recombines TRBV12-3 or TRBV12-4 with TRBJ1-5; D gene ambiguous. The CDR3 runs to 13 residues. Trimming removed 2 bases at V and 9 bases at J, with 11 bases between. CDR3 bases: TGTGCCAGCAGTTTATCCCAACTGAGGCCCCAGCATTTT. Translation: CASSLSQLRPQHF.

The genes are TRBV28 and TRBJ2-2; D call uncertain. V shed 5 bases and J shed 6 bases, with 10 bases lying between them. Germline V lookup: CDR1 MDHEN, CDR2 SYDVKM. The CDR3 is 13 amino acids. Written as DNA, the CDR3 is TGTGCCAGCAGTAACAGCCTCCCCGGGGAGCTGTTTTTT. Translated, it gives CASSNSLPGELFF.

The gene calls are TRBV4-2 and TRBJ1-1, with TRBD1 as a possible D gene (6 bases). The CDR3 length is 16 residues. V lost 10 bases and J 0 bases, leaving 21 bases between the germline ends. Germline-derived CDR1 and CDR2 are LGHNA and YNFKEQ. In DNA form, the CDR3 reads TGTGCCATTACTCAGGGCCTAGGGACAATGAACACTGAAGCTTTCTTT. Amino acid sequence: CAITQGLGTMNTEAFF.

The DNA of the CDR3 is TGTGCCAGCAGCGTAGATAGGGCGACTCCCCTTTATGGCTACACCTTC. Translating gives CASSVDRATPLYGYTF. The gene calls are TRBV9 and TRBJ1-2; the D is unclear. Germline assignment: CDR1 SGDLS and CDR2 YYNGEE. This CDR3 region has 16 residues. With 0 bases removed from V and 5 bases from J, the gap between germline ends came to 17 bases.

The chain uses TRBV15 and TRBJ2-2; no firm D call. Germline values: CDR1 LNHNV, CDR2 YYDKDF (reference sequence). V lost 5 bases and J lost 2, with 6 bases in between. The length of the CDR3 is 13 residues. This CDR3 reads CATSRSNTGELFF. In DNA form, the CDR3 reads TGTGCCACCAGCCGATCAAACACCGGGGAGCTGTTTTTT.

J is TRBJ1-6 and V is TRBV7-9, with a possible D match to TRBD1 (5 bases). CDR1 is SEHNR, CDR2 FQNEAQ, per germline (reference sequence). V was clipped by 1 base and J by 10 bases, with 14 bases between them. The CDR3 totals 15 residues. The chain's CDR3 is CASSLVAGLRSPLHF. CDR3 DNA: TGTGCCAGCAGCTTAGTGGCGGGGCTAAGGTCACCCCTCCACTTT.

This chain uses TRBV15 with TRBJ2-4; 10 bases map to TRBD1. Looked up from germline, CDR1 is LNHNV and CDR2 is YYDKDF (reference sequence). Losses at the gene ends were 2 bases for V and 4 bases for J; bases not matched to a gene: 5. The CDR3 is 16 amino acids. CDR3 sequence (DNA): TGTGCCACCAGCAGAACCGGGACAGGGGATAAAAACATTCAGTACTTC. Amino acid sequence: CATSRTGTGDKNIQYF.

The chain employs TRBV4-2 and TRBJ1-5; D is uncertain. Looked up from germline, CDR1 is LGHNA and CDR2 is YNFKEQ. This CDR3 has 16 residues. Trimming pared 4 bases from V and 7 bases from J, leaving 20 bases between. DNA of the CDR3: TGTGCCAGCAGCCCTCACCTGCAACGCAATGGGCAGCCCCAGCATTTT. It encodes CASSPHLQRNGQPQHF.

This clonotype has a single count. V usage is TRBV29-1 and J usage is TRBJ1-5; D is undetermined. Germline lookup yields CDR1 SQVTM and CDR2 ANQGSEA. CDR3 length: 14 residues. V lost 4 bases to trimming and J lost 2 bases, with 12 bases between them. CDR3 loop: CSVVSQVGNQPQHF. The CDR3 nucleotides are TGCAGCGTTGTAAGCCAAGTGGGCAATCAGCCCCAGCATTTT.

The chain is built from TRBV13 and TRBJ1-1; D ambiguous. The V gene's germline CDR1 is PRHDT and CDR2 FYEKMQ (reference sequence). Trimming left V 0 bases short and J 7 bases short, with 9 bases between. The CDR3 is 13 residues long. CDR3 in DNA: TGTGCCAGCAGCTTAGGGACACCAGTTGAAGCTTTCTTT. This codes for CASSLGTPVEAFF.

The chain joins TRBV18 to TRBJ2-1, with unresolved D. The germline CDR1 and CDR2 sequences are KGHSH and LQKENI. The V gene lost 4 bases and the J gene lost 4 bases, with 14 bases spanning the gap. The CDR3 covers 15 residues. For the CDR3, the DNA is TGTGCCAGCTCACGGGGTCTGGCAGATTACAATGAGCAGTTCTTC. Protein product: CASSRGLADYNEQFF.

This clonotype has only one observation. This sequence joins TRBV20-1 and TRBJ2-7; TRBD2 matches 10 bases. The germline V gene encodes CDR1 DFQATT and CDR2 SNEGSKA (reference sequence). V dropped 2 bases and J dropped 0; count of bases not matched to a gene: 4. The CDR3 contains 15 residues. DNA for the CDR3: TGCAGTGCTAGACGACTAGCGGGTCCCTCCTACGAGCAGTACTTC. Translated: CSARRLAGPSYEQYF.

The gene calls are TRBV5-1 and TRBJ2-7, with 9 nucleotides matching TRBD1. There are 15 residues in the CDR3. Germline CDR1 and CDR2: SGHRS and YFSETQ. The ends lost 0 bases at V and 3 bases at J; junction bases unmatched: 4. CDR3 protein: CASSLGDRAGYEQYF. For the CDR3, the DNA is TGCGCCAGCAGCTTGGGGGACAGGGCGGGCTACGAGCAGTACTTC.